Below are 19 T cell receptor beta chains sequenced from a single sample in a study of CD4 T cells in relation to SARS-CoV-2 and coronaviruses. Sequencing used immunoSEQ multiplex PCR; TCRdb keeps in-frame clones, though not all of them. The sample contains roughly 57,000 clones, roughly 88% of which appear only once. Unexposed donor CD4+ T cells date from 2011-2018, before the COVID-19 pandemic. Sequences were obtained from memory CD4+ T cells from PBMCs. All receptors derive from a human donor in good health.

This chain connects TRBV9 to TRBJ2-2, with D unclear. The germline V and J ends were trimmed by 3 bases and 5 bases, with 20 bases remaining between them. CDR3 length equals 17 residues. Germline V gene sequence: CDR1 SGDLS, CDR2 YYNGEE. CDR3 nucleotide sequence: TGTGCCAGCAGCGGGAGACGTGTGGTATTGGAAACCGGGGAGCTGTTTTTT. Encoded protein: CASSGRRVVLETGELFF. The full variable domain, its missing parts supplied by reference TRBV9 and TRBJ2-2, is DSGVTQTPKHLITATGQRVTLRCSPRSGDLSVYWYQQSLDQGLQFLIQYYNGEERAKGNILERFSAQQFPDLHSELNLSSLELGDSALYFCASSGRRVVLETGELFFGEGSRLTVL.

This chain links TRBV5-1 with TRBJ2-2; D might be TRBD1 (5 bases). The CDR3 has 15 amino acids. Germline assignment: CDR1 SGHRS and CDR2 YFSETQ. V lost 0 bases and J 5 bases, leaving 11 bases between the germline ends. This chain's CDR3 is CASSLAAGKTGELFF. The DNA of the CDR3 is TGCGCCAGCAGCTTGGCTGCAGGGAAAACCGGGGAGCTGTTTTTT. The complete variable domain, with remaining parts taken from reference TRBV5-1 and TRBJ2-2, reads KAGVTQTPRYLIKTRGQQVTLSCSPISGHRSVSWYQQTPGQGLQFLFEYFSETQRNKGNFPGRFSGRQFSNSRSEMNVSTLELGDSALYLCASSLAAGKTGELFFGEGSRLTVL.

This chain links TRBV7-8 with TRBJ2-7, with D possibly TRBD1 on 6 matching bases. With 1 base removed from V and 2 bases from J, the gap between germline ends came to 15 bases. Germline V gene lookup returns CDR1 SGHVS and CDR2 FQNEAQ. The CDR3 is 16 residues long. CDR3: CASSLGGQGITYEQYF. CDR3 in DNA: TGTGCCAGCAGCTTAGGAGGCCAGGGGATAACCTACGAGCAGTACTTC.

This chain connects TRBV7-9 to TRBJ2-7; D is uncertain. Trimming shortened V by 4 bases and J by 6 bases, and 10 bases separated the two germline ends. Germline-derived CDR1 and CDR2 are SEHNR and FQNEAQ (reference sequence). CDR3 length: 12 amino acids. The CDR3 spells CASSSLVTEQYF. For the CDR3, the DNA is TGTGCCAGCAGCTCCCTAGTGACCGAGCAGTACTTC.

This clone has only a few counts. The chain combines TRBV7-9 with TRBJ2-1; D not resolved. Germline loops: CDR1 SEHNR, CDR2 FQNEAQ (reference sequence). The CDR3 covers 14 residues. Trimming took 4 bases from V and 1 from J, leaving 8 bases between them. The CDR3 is CASSSDSSYNEQFF. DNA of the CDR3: TGTGCCAGCAGCTCCGACTCTTCCTACAATGAGCAGTTCTTC. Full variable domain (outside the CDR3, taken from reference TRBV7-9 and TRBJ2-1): DTGVSQNPRHKITKRGQNVTFRCDPISEHNRLYWYRQTLGQGPEFLTYFQNEAQLEKSRLLSDRFSAERPKGSFSTLEIQRTEQGDSAMYLCASSSDSSYNEQFFGPGTRLTVL.

CDR3 sequence: CASSVTGRGEQYF. The CDR3 nucleotides are TGTGCCAGCAGCGTGACAGGGAGGGGCGAGCAGTACTTC. The chain is built from TRBV5-4 and TRBJ2-7; TRBD1 or TRBD2 may be the D gene (7 bases each). The CDR3 totals 13 residues. Trimming cost V 4 bases and J 6 bases, with 14 bases left between them. Germline V gene data show CDR1 as SGHNT and CDR2 as YYREEE (reference sequence).

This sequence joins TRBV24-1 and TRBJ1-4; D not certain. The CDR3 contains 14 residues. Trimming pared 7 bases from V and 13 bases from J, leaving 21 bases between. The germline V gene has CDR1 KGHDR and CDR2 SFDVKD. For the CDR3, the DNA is TGTGCCACCAGCCTGAATTGGACCGCGCGGTTACTGTTTTTT. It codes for CATSLNWTARLLFF.

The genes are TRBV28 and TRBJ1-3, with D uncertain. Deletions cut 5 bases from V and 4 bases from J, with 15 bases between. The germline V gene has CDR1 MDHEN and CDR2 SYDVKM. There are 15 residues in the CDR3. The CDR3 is CASSPPGARGNTIYF. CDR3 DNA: TGTGCCAGCAGTCCCCCGGGCGCAAGGGGAAACACCATATATTTT.

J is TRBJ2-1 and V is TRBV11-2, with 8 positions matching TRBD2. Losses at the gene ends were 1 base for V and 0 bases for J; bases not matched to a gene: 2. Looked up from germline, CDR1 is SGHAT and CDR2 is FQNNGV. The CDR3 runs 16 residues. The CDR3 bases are TGTGCCAGCAGCTTAGGCGGGAGGCCCTCCTACAATGAGCAGTTCTTC. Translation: CASSLGGRPSYNEQFF.

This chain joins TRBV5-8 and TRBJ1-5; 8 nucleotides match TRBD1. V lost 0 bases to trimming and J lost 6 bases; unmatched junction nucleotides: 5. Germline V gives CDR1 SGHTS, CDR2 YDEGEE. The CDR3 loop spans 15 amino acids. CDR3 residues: CASSLEAGGGQPQHF. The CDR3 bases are TGTGCCAGCAGCTTGGAGGCAGGGGGCGGTCAGCCCCAGCATTTT.

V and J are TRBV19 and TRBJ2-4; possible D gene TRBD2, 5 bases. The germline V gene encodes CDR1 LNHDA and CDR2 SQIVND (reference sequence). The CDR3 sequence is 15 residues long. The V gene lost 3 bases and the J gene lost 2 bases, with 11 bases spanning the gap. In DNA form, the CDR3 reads TGTGCCAGTAGTATGGACTGGGGATCCAAAAACATTCAGTACTTC. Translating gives CASSMDWGSKNIQYF.

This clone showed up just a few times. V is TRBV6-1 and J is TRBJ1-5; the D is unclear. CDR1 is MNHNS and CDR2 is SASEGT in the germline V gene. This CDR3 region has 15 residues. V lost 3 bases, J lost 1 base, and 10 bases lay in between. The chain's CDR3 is CASSDRRNSNQPQHF. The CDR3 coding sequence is TGTGCCAGCAGTGACCGGCGGAACAGCAATCAGCCCCAGCATTTT.

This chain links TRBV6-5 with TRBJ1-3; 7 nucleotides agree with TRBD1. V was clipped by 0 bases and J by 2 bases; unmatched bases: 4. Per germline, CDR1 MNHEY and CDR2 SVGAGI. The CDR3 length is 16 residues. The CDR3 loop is CASSYSAGGAGNTIYF. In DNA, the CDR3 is TGTGCCAGCAGTTACTCAGCAGGGGGTGCTGGAAACACCATATATTTT.

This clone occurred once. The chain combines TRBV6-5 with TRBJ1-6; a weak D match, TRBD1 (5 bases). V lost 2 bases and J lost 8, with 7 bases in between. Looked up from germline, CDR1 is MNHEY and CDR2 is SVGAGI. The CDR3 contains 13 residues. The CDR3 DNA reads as TGTGCCAGCAGTTACCGGGGACATTCACCCCTCCACTTT. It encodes CASSYRGHSPLHF.

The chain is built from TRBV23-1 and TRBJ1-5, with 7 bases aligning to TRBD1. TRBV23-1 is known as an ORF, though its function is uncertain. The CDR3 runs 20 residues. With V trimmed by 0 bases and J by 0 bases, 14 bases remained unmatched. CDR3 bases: TGCGCCAGCAGTCAATCAAGGACAGGCGGAGGGGTGTATAGCAATCAGCCCCAGCATTTT. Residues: CASSQSRTGGGVYSNQPQHF.

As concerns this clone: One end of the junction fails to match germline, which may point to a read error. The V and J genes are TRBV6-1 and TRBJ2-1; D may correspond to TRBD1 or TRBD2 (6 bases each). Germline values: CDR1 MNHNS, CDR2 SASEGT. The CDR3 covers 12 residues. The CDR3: CASREGGTEQFF. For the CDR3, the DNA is TGTGCCAGCAGGGAAGGGGGGACGGAGCAGTTCTTC.

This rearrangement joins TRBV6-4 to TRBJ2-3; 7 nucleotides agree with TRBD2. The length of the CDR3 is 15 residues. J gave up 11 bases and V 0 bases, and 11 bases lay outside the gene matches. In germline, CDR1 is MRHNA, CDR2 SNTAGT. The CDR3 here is CASSDSGTTDTKQYF. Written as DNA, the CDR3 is TGTGCCAGCAGTGACTCGGGGACTACTGATACGAAGCAGTATTTT.

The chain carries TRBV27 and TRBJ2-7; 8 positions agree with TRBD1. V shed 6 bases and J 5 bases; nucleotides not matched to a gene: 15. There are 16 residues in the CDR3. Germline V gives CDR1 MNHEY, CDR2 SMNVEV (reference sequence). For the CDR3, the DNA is TGTGCCAGCAGCCCCCTCTGGACAGGGAAGTCTGACGAGCAGTACTTC. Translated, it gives CASSPLWTGKSDEQYF.

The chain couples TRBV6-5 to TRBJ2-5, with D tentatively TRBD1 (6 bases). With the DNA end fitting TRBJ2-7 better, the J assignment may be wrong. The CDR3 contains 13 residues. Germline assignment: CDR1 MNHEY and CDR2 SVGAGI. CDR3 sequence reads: CASRQQGKYEQYF. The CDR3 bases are TGTGCCAGCAGGCAACAGGGCAAGTACGAGCAGTACTTC.